A selection of T cell receptor beta chains follows, all from one sample in a study of blood T cell repertoires in COVID-19. Method: immunoSEQ multiplex PCR; TCRdb's copy keeps in-frame clones and lacks some. The table shows 100,000 to 150,000 clones, with 92% occurring only once. The material sequenced was peripheral blood. These receptors originate from a man over 45 with COVID-19, enrolled during active disease. The CDR3 runs from the conserved cysteine through the conserved F or W. Fields, in order: D gene, V gene, CDR3 length, clone size, J gene, CDR3 protein, CDR3 DNA. The D gene is left open where the match is weak. Clone size, where shown, is once, few, many, or a class for clones that have expanded.

NA	TRBV6-2/TRBV6-3	13	NA	TRBJ2-3	CASSLGRADTQYF	TGTGCCAGCAGTTTGGGGCGCGCAGATACGCAGTATTTT
NA	TRBV9	13	NA	TRBJ1-1	CASSVIGDTEAFF	TGTGCCAGCAGCGTAATAGGGGACACTGAAGCTTTCTTT
NA	TRBV18	12	NA	TRBJ1-6	CASSQAWSPLHF	TGTGCCAGCTCACAAGCCTGGTCACCCCTCCACTTT
TRBD1	TRBV7-2	15	NA	TRBJ2-5	CASSSYRGIRETQYF	TGTGCCAGCAGCTCCTACAGGGGAATCAGGGAGACCCAGTACTTC
TRBD1	TRBV29-1	15	NA	TRBJ1-2	CSVTQGADPSYGYTF	TGCAGCGTTACCCAGGGGGCGGATCCCTCCTATGGCTACACCTTC
NA	TRBV19	15	once	TRBJ1-2	CASSIGAALTYGYTF	TGTGCCAGTAGTATTGGGGCCGCCCTTACCTATGGCTACACCTTC
TRBD1	TRBV19	14	NA	TRBJ2-2	CASSIDRGTGELFF	TGTGCCAGTAGTATTGACAGGGGTACCGGGGAGCTGTTTTTT
NA	TRBV3-1/TRBV3-2	11	NA	TRBJ2-3	CASRRADTQYF	TGTGCCAGCAGACGGGCAGATACGCAGTATTTT
NA	TRBV5-1	14	NA	TRBJ2-7	CASSRTESSYEQYF	TGCGCCAGCAGTAGAACTGAGAGCTCCTACGAGCAGTACTTC
NA	TRBV7-2	15	NA	TRBJ2-7	CASSLAGGPSYEQYF	TGTGCCAGCAGCTTAGCAGGCGGGCCTTCCTACGAGCAGTACTTC
TRBD1	TRBV28	15	NA	TRBJ1-5	CASSSGQVNNQPQHF	TGTGCCAGCAGTTCAGGACAGGTAAACAATCAGCCCCAGCATTTT
NA	TRBV27	17	NA	TRBJ2-4	CASSLSTSTLAKNIQYF	TGTGCCAGCAGTTTATCGACATCGACCTTAGCCAAAAACATTCAGTACTTC
NA	TRBV6-4	13	NA	TRBJ2-5	CASSKQGGETQYF	TGTGCCAGCAGTAAGCAAGGAGGAGAGACCCAGTACTTC
NA	TRBV27	14	NA	TRBJ2-1	CASSVSGSYNEQFF	TGTGCCAGCAGTGTTTCCGGGTCCTACAATGAGCAGTTCTTC
NA	TRBV30	14	NA	TRBJ1-3	CAWSLRGSGNTIYF	TGTGCCTGGAGTCTCCGGGGGTCTGGAAACACCATATATTTT
NA	TRBV19	17	NA	TRBJ1-3	CASSSWTAVISGNTIYF	TGTGCCAGTAGTTCCTGGACAGCGGTGATCTCTGGAAACACCATATATTTT
NA	TRBV11-2	11	NA	TRBJ2-1	CASSVGNEQFF	TGTGCCAGCAGCGTCGGGAATGAGCAGTTCTTC
NA	TRBV28	17	once	TRBJ2-1	CASSRPGTTKVYNEQFF	TGTGCCAGCAGTCGCCCCGGGACAACTAAGGTTTACAATGAGCAGTTCTTC
TRBD1	TRBV7-2	15	NA	TRBJ2-7	CASSLTQGAPLEQYF	TGTGCCAGCAGCTTAACACAGGGGGCGCCCCTCGAGCAGTACTTC